A selection of T cell receptor beta chains follows, all from one sample in a study of CD8+CD57+ T cells in acquired aplastic anemia. TCRdb ran MiXCR on the reads and lists one entry per CDR3 protein. The sample has approximately 95,000 distinct CDR3 sequences, around two thirds seen once. Sequenced input: sorted CD4+, CD8+, or CD8+CD57+ T cells (not recorded which) from PBMCs. These receptors all stem from a human donor with aplastic anemia. Each CDR3 is given with its conserved first and last residue. Fields, in order: clone size, J gene, D gene, V gene, CDR3 protein, CDR3 DNA. The D gene is left open where the match is weak. Clone sizes are given selectively: once, few, many, or a class where the clone is expanded.

clone_size: NA
j_call: TRBJ1-3
d_call: NA
v_call: TRBV7-6
cdr3_aa: CASSLLEGNTIYF
cdr3_nt: TGTGCCAGCAGCTTATTGGAGGGAAACACCATATATTTT

clone_size: once
j_call: TRBJ2-1
d_call: NA
v_call: TRBV29-1
cdr3_aa: CSVESGRNNHYSYNEQFF
cdr3_nt: TGCAGCGTTGAGTCGGGACGGAACAATCATTACTCCTACAATGAGCAGTTCTTC

clone_size: NA
j_call: TRBJ2-7
d_call: TRBD1
v_call: TRBV10-3
cdr3_aa: CAISEDRAIINEQYF
cdr3_nt: TGTGCCATCAGTGAAGACAGGGCGATTATCAACGAGCAGTACTTC

clone_size: once
j_call: TRBJ2-2
d_call: NA
v_call: TRBV2
cdr3_aa: CASTAGETNTGELFF
cdr3_nt: TGTGCCAGCACTGCAGGGGAAACGAACACCGGGGAGCTGTTTTTT

clone_size: NA
j_call: TRBJ1-1
d_call: TRBD1
v_call: TRBV20-1
cdr3_aa: CSASDRGQEAFF
cdr3_nt: TGCAGTGCTAGCGACAGGGGGCAGGAAGCTTTCTTT

clone_size: NA
j_call: TRBJ1-2
d_call: TRBD1
v_call: TRBV6-2/TRBV6-3
cdr3_aa: CASSLQGSGYTF
cdr3_nt: TGTGCCAGCAGTCTACAGGGGAGTGGCTACACCTTC

clone_size: few
j_call: TRBJ2-7
d_call: NA
v_call: TRBV2
cdr3_aa: CASSEDRPYEQYF
cdr3_nt: TGTGCCAGCAGTGAGGACAGACCCTACGAGCAGTACTTC

clone_size: few
j_call: TRBJ2-7
d_call: NA
v_call: TRBV7-9
cdr3_aa: CASSSTSSYEQYF
cdr3_nt: TGTGCCAGCAGCTCTACGAGCTCCTACGAGCAGTACTTC

clone_size: NA
j_call: TRBJ2-2
d_call: TRBD2
v_call: TRBV7-2
cdr3_aa: CASLLAGGVVELFF
cdr3_nt: TGTGCCAGCCTTCTAGCGGGAGGTGTCGTGGAGCTGTTTTTT

clone_size: NA
j_call: TRBJ2-5
d_call: TRBD2
v_call: TRBV12-3/TRBV12-4
cdr3_aa: CAIKGWLAGENQETQYF
cdr3_nt: TGTGCCATCAAAGGATGGCTAGCGGGGGAAAACCAAGAGACCCAGTACTTC

clone_size: NA
j_call: TRBJ2-7
d_call: NA
v_call: TRBV10-2
cdr3_aa: CASSENTGKVGYEQYF
cdr3_nt: TGCGCCAGCAGTGAGAATACAGGAAAGGTTGGGTACGAGCAGTACTTC

clone_size: NA
j_call: TRBJ2-3
d_call: NA
v_call: TRBV24-1
cdr3_aa: CATSGPQDSSDTQYF
cdr3_nt: TGTGCCACCAGTGGCCCCCAGGACAGTTCAGATACGCAGTATTTT

clone_size: NA
j_call: TRBJ2-3
d_call: NA
v_call: TRBV10-3
cdr3_aa: CAISEHLIKDTQYF
cdr3_nt: TGTGCCATCAGTGAGCATTTAATCAAAGATACGCAGTATTTT

clone_size: many
j_call: TRBJ2-3
d_call: TRBD2
v_call: TRBV4-2
cdr3_aa: CASSQDFWGTSGRDTQYF
cdr3_nt: TGTGCCAGCAGCCAAGATTTTTGGGGTACTAGCGGGAGGGATACGCAGTATTTT

clone_size: NA
j_call: TRBJ1-5
d_call: NA
v_call: TRBV10-3
cdr3_aa: CAISRDGSNQPQHF
cdr3_nt: TGTGCCATCAGTAGGGACGGTAGCAATCAGCCCCAGCATTTT

clone_size: NA
j_call: TRBJ2-3
d_call: NA
v_call: TRBV24-1
cdr3_aa: CASSVLGESTDTQYF
cdr3_nt: TGTGCCTCCAGTGTCCTCGGGGAGAGCACAGATACGCAGTATTTT

clone_size: NA
j_call: TRBJ1-4
d_call: TRBD1
v_call: TRBV2
cdr3_aa: CASRWTGNEKLFF
cdr3_nt: TGTGCCAGCAGGTGGACAGGGAATGAAAAACTGTTTTTT

clone_size: NA
j_call: TRBJ1-1
d_call: NA
v_call: TRBV20-1
cdr3_aa: CSAREQQGTEAFF
cdr3_nt: TGCAGTGCTAGAGAACAGCAGGGCACTGAAGCTTTCTTT

clone_size: many
j_call: TRBJ2-7
d_call: NA
v_call: TRBV7-3
cdr3_aa: CASSLRGEGTYEQYF
cdr3_nt: TGTGCCAGCAGTCTTAGGGGGGAGGGAACCTACGAGCAGTACTTC

clone_size: NA
j_call: TRBJ1-1
d_call: NA
v_call: TRBV9
cdr3_aa: CASSTMGVERTEAFF
cdr3_nt: TGTGCCAGCAGCACGATGGGAGTGGAGCGCACTGAAGCTTTCTTT

clone_size: NA
j_call: TRBJ2-2
d_call: TRBD2
v_call: TRBV10-3
cdr3_aa: CAISLEREGNTGELFF
cdr3_nt: TGTGCCATCAGTTTAGAGCGGGAGGGGAACACCGGGGAGCTGTTTTTT

clone_size: NA
j_call: TRBJ2-3
d_call: TRBD2
v_call: TRBV2
cdr3_aa: CASRPPTLAGGDTQYF
cdr3_nt: TGTGCCAGCAGACCCCCAACATTAGCGGGAGGGGATACGCAGTATTTT

clone_size: NA
j_call: TRBJ1-2
d_call: NA
v_call: TRBV2
cdr3_aa: CASSEARLGADGYTF
cdr3_nt: TGTGCCAGCAGTGAAGCGCGGTTAGGGGCTGACGGCTACACCTTC

clone_size: NA
j_call: TRBJ1-2
d_call: NA
v_call: TRBV7-2
cdr3_aa: CASSSFGQSHGYTF
cdr3_nt: TGTGCCAGCAGCTCCTTCGGACAGTCCCATGGCTACACCTTC

clone_size: NA
j_call: TRBJ1-6
d_call: NA
v_call: TRBV7-9
cdr3_aa: CASSPRGGSPLHF
cdr3_nt: TGTGCCAGCAGCCCTAGGGGGGGATCACCCCTCCACTTT